This entry concerns a single TCR beta chain. V lost 10 bases to trimming and J lost 3 bases, with 15 bases between them. The germline gives CDR1 LNHDA, CDR2 SQIVND (reference sequence). The CDR3 extends over 14 amino acids. The data were obtained in a study of blood T cell repertoires in COVID-19. The method was immunoSEQ multiplex PCR; TCRdb's version includes in-frame clones alone and lacks a portion of them. The sample lists some 130,000 clones; 90% were seen once. The receptor was derived from a man aged 50 to 59 with active COVID-19. The sample taken for sequencing was peripheral blood. The J gene is TRBJ1-4, the V gene TRBV19; D is possibly TRBD1 (5 bases). The CDR3 spells CATKRWGANEKLFF. The CDR3 coding sequence is TGTGCCACTAAAAGATGGGGGGCTAATGAAAAACTGTTTTTT.